These T cell receptor beta chains were read from a single sample in a study of T cells in Graves' hyperthyroidism and ophthalmopathy. MiXCR was run by TCRdb on the multiplex PCR reads, yielding one entry per CDR3 protein. The sample has 400,000 to 550,000 distinct CDR3 sequences, less than 25% seen once. The sample comprised blood. The receptors shown here come from a woman younger than 45 with Graves' ophthalmopathy. Each CDR3 is given with its conserved first and last residue. D genes are given only for firm matches. Only part of the rows carry a size: once, few, many, or a class if the clone is expanded.

size,V,D,J,CDR3,DNA
few,TRBV11-1,TRBD2,TRBJ2-5,CASSLIGLAGGQETQYF,TGTGCCAGCAGCTTAATCGGACTAGCGGGGGGGCAAGAGACCCAGTACTTC
many,TRBV5-1,TRBD1,TRBJ2-7,CASSSGTGSYEQYF,TGTGCTAGCAGCTCCGGGACAGGGTCCTACGAGCAGTACTTC
many,TRBV12-3/TRBV12-4,NA,TRBJ2-5,CASSLDGSETQYF,TGTGCCAGCAGTTTAGATGGTAGCGAGACCCAGTACTTC
few,TRBV28,TRBD1,TRBJ1-2,CASSAGQGVYGYSF,TGTGCCAGCAGTGCGGGACAGGGAGTCTATGGCTACAGCTTC
NA,TRBV7-8,NA,TRBJ1-5,CASSLGGGWDNQPQHF,TGTGCCAGCAGCTTGGGAGGTGGTTGGGACAATCAGCCCCAGCATTTT
many,TRBV12-3/TRBV12-4,TRBD1,TRBJ2-5,CASTQGTGGLETQYF,TGTGCCAGCACCCAAGGGACAGGGGGCTTGGAGACCCAGTACTTC
NA,TRBV5-1,NA,TRBJ1-1,CASSPPGENTEAFF,TGCGCCAGCAGCCCGCCGGGAGAGAACACTGAAGCTTTCTTT
many,TRBV5-1,TRBD1,TRBJ1-2,CASSSQGASNYGYTF,TGCGCCAGCAGCTCGCAGGGGGCTTCTAACTATGGCTACACCTTC
many,TRBV6-5,TRBD1,TRBJ1-2,CASSYGQGFGYTF,TGTGCCAGCAGTTACGGACAGGGGTTCGGCTACACCTTC
many,TRBV7-9,TRBD1,TRBJ1-5,CASSLSTGGLEPQHF,TGTGCCAGCAGCTTGTCGACAGGGGGCTTAGAGCCCCAGCATTTT
NA,TRBV11-2,NA,TRBJ2-5,CASSPLAGVQETKYF,TGTGCCAGCAGCCCCCTCGCGGGTGTCCAAGAGACCAAGTACTTC
few,TRBV14,NA,TRBJ2-7,CASSLRLPGPEGYYEQYF,TGTGCCAGCAGCCTGAGACTTCCGGGACCCGAGGGCTACTACGAGCAGTACTTC
few,TRBV7-3,NA,TRBJ2-7,CASSLAALGAYEQYF,TGTGCCAGCAGCTTAGCGGCCCTCGGCGCCTACGAGCAGTACTTC
few,TRBV20-1,TRBD2,TRBJ2-7,CSATGTSGSDRADEQYF,TGCAGTGCTACCGGGACTAGCGGGAGCGATAGGGCTGACGAGCAGTACTTC
few,TRBV7-9,NA,TRBJ1-1,CASSQQVTDTEAFF,TGTGCCAGCAGCCAACAGGTCACTGACACTGAAGCTTTCTTT
NA,TRBV11-2,NA,TRBJ1-1,CASSLTYRLNTEAFF,TGTGCCAGCAGCTTAACGTACAGATTGAACACTGAAGCTTTCTTT
many,TRBV20-1,NA,TRBJ2-5,CSARVQYQETQYF,TGCAGTGCTAGAGTACAGTACCAAGAGACCCAGTACTTC
NA,TRBV6-1,NA,TRBJ2-5,CASTLRRMEETQYF,TGTGCCAGCACCTTACGCCGAATGGAAGAGACCCAGTACTTC
many,TRBV7-2,NA,TRBJ1-2,CASSLNPTGHGYTF,TGTGCCAGCAGCTTAAATCCTACAGGGCATGGCTACACCTTC
many,TRBV30,NA,TRBJ1-5,CAWSDHSNQPQHF,TGTGCCTGGAGCGACCATAGCAATCAGCCCCAGCATTTT
few,TRBV12-5,NA,TRBJ2-2,CASGLDRVGELFF,TGTGCTAGTGGCCTCGATAGGGTTGGGGAGCTGTTTTTT
many,TRBV7-2,TRBD2,TRBJ2-5,CASSLSGLAGGETQYF,TGTGCCAGCAGCTTGTCCGGACTAGCGGGGGGAGAGACCCAGTACTTC
few,TRBV12-3/TRBV12-4,TRBD1,TRBJ1-1,CASRRQGFNTEAFF,TGTGCCAGCAGAAGACAGGGATTTAACACTGAAGCTTTCTTT
many,TRBV9,NA,TRBJ2-5,CASSVGLLETQYF,TGTGCCAGCAGCGTAGGGTTATTGGAGACCCAGTACTTC
NA,TRBV11-2,TRBD1,TRBJ2-7,CASSPTAGTGFYEQYF,TGTGCCAGCAGCCCAACGGCCGGGACAGGGTTTTACGAGCAGTACTTC
many,TRBV4-1,TRBD1,TRBJ1-2,CASSQGVDRGTFNYGYTF,TGCGCCAGCAGCCAAGGGGTCGACAGGGGAACGTTTAACTATGGCTACACCTTC
NA,TRBV2,TRBD2,TRBJ2-1,CASSLTSAGVEQFF,TGTGCCAGCAGCTTGACTAGCGCTGGGGTTGAGCAGTTCTTC
many,TRBV4-2,NA,TRBJ1-2,CASSQDQGQGYLWGYTF,TGTGCCAGCAGCCAAGATCAGGGGCAGGGTTATCTTTGGGGCTACACCTTC
many,TRBV3-1,TRBD1,TRBJ2-5,CASSPRTGVAETQYF,TGTGCCAGCAGCCCTCGGACAGGTGTGGCGGAGACCCAGTACTTC
many,TRBV19,NA,TRBJ1-1,CASMLGTPNTEAFF,TGTGCCAGTATGCTCGGGACACCGAACACTGAAGCTTTCTTT
few,TRBV30,NA,TRBJ2-7,CAWSVDGSEQYF,TGTGCCTGGAGTGTCGATGGCTCAGAGCAGTACTTC
once,TRBV28,NA,TRBJ1-3,CASSTGVSGNTIYF,TGTGCCAGCAGTACCGGGGTTTCTGGAAACACCATATATTTT
many,TRBV20-1,NA,TRBJ2-7,CSARDRKGFSYEQYF,TGCAGTGCTAGAGATCGTAAGGGGTTCTCCTACGAGCAGTACTTC
many,TRBV6-5,NA,TRBJ2-5,CASKDGQLETQYF,TGTGCCAGCAAAGACGGACAGCTGGAGACCCAGTACTTC
many,TRBV20-1,NA,TRBJ1-5,CSASPGHTGRGQPQHF,TGCAGTGCTAGTCCAGGACACACAGGGAGGGGTCAGCCCCAGCATTTT
NA,TRBV4-1,NA,TRBJ1-1,CASSQGPKIFKNTEAFF,TGCGCCAGCAGCCAAGGCCCGAAAATCTTTAAGAACACTGAAGCTTTCTTT
many,TRBV6-1,NA,TRBJ2-7,CASRGPDYEQYF,TGTGCCAGCAGGGGACCAGATTACGAGCAGTACTTC
many,TRBV5-1,NA,TRBJ2-2,CASSLGARTNTGELFF,TGCGCCAGCAGCTTGGGGGCTAGGACGAACACCGGGGAGCTGTTTTTT
few,TRBV24-1,TRBD2,TRBJ2-1,CATSDGTSGVRYNEQFF,TGTGCCACCAGTGATGGGACTAGCGGGGTCCGATACAATGAGCAGTTCTTC
many,TRBV4-1,NA,TRBJ1-5,CASSQDDTTPWHNQPQHF,TGCGCCAGCAGCCAAGACGACACGACCCCTTGGCATAATCAGCCCCAGCATTTT
NA,TRBV7-9,NA,TRBJ2-7,CASSPLLGWQYF,TGTGCCAGCAGCCCCCTGTTGGGATGGCAGTACTTC
many,TRBV6-1,NA,TRBJ1-6,CASSVDSPLHF,TGTGCCAGCAGTGTAGATTCACCCCTCCACTTT
NA,TRBV6-5,TRBD2,TRBJ2-5,CASSYTREGRETQYF,TGTGCCAGCAGTTACACGCGGGAGGGCCGAGAGACCCAGTACTTC
many,TRBV7-2,NA,TRBJ1-1,CASSLEGGLEAFF,TGTGCCAGCAGCTTAGAAGGGGGACTTGAAGCTTTCTTT
NA,TRBV6-1,NA,TRBJ1-2,CASTSPTVWGYTF,TGTGCCAGCACCTCTCCAACGGTGTGGGGCTACACCTTC
few,TRBV10-2,NA,TRBJ1-2,CASSASRGLGGYTF,TGCGCCAGCAGTGCCTCCAGGGGTTTGGGCGGCTACACCTTC
many,TRBV4-1,TRBD1,TRBJ2-7,CASSAGTGFYEQYF,TGCGCCAGCAGCGCCGGGACAGGATTCTACGAGCAGTACTTC
many,TRBV20-1,TRBD1,TRBJ2-6,CSVRGTGGSGANVLTF,TGCAGTGTCAGAGGGACAGGGGGATCTGGGGCCAACGTCCTGACTTTC
few,TRBV13,TRBD2,TRBJ2-2,CASSHPGLAGGRTGELFF,TGTGCCAGCAGCCACCCGGGACTAGCGGGGGGGCGGACCGGGGAGCTGTTTTTT
few,TRBV6-1,TRBD1,TRBJ1-1,CASSQSDRLEAFF,TGTGCCAGCAGTCAATCGGACAGGCTAGAAGCTTTCTTT
many,TRBV11-2,NA,TRBJ1-6,CASSFIGSYNSPLHF,TGTGCCAGCAGCTTTATCGGCAGTTATAATTCACCCCTCCACTTT
NA,TRBV6-1,TRBD2,TRBJ2-1,CASSESIAGGNNEQFF,TGTGCCAGCAGTGAAAGTATAGCGGGAGGGAACAATGAGCAGTTCTTC
few,TRBV3-1,NA,TRBJ1-2,CASSQENDGYTF,TGTGCCAGCAGCCAAGAAAACGATGGCTACACCTTC
few,TRBV4-1,TRBD2,TRBJ2-7,CASSQLRGGRYEQYF,TGCGCCAGCAGCCAACTGCGGGGGGGCAGGTACGAGCAGTACTTC
many,TRBV4-3,NA,TRBJ1-1,CASSQDPRATEAFF,TGCGCCAGCAGCCAAGATCCCCGAGCCACTGAAGCTTTCTTT
NA,TRBV12-3/TRBV12-4,NA,TRBJ2-7,CASSGRDFYEQYF,TGTGCCAGCAGTGGCCGGGACTTCTACGAGCAGTACTTC
NA,TRBV12-3/TRBV12-4,NA,TRBJ2-5,CASSAQVGGGGETQYF,TGTGCCAGCAGTGCCCAGGTTGGCGGGGGCGGAGAGACCCAGTACTTC